This T cell receptor (beta chain) was obtained from a study of blood T cell repertoires in COVID-19. About the study: Samples representing acute and convalescent COVID-19 were sourced from the United States, Italy and Spain.

Trimming took off 4 bases at V and 2 bases at J, with 6 bases between the two ends. Germline CDR1 is DFQATT and CDR2 is SNEGSKA (reference sequence). CDR3 size: 11 residues. This clone has a handful of counts. As handled by the study authors: Scientists estimated how many nucleated cells there were by amplifying reference gene primers. Measured with immunoSEQ multiplex PCR; TCRdb has only the in-frame clones, and not every one. V and J calls and clone size are copied from that table; D and trimming were computed from the DNA. Seen here are roughly 150,000 clones, about 77% observed once, and the top ten hold less than 5.5%.

This TCR was recovered from a man between 60 and 75 years old with acute or convalescent COVID-19. The chain is built from TRBV20-1 and TRBJ2-7; D gene uncertain. Sequencing was carried out using peripheral blood. For the CDR3, the DNA is TGCAGTGCTAAAAGAGCCTACGAGCAGTACTTC. Amino acids: CSAKRAYEQYF.